Sequencing of this T cell receptor (beta chain) was carried out in a study of blood T cell repertoires in COVID-19. Profiling relied on immunoSEQ multiplex PCR, and the TCRdb table lists in-frame clones only, not all of them. The sample shows a few hundred thousand clones, approximately 85% of them seen only once. V gave up 6 bases and J gave up 6 bases; unmatched junction bases: 5. CDR3 size: 13 residues. Germline V CDR1 and CDR2: MNHNY, SVGAGI (reference sequence). This sequence joins TRBV6-6 and TRBJ1-2; 9 bases are a match to TRBD1. Sequencing was performed on PBMCs or T cells enriched from blood (not recorded which). This TCR came from a woman aged 45-60 years who had been exposed to COVID-19. CDR3 in DNA: TGTGCCAGCAGGATGGACAGGGGAGATGGCTACACCTTC. This sequence encodes CASRMDRGDGYTF.